This T cell receptor (beta chain) was captured by sequencing in a study of glioma-infiltrating T cells listed by TCRdb under 2016. Study-level background: TCR alpha- and beta-chain repertoires were sequenced from glioma tissue, non-neoplastic brain tissue and matched peripheral blood mononuclear cells. To measure how far tissue and blood T-cell populations diverged, each tissue-infiltrating repertoire was compared against the peripheral blood repertoire of the same patient. The paired cohort comprised three low-grade glioma patients, about eight primary glioblastoma patients and three non-glioma patients contributing non-neoplastic brain tissue.

Deletion took 6 bases off V and 8 bases off J, with a span of 16 bases between the germline ends. CDR1 and CDR2, per the germline V gene, are MDHEN and SYDVKM. Its CDR3 holds 13 amino acids, cysteine through phenylalanine. Only CDR3 DNA remains: 39 bases, in frame from the first base. Broader findings and caveats from the paper: Very few CDR3 sequences were shared between tissue and blood, attributed to high CDR3 diversity and limited sampling. VJ-independent divergence between tissue and blood was lower than expected in non-neoplastic patients but higher than expected in all gliomas, particularly low-grade gliomas. Group comparisons were based on small numbers of patients: three non-neoplastic, three low-grade glioma and 7 to 9 glioblastoma patients.

TCR alpha and beta CDR3 regions were amplified with the iRepertoire nested amplicon-rescue multiplex PCR (arm-PCR) platform from RNA. For one-step reverse transcription and amplification, roughly 90-450 ng of tissue mRNA or PBMC total RNA was used as input. After bead purification, a secondary multiplex PCR added Illumina adapters, and libraries were gel-purified between 200 and 400 bp. Internal 6-nucleotide barcodes were carried by the libraries and were used for demultiplexing. Sequencing of libraries was performed on an Illumina MiSeq with 2x220 or 2x250 nucleotide paired-end reads. The study's own analysis went as follows. Paired reads were merged using FLASH 1.2.11 and were aligned to the GRCh37 human genome using BWA-MEM, after which TRA and TRB reads were extracted. V and J assignment used an IMGT-derived reference of cassette sequences and CDR3 motifs that included pseudogenes. Reads were translated in three frames, and productive CDR3s were defined by a C…FGXG motif without stop codons. Clonotypes were defined as unique combinations of V-J cassette pair and CDR3 amino acid sequence. Filtering of reads was based on Hamming distance, with the threshold set by the sequence error rate of each sample in mapped regions. The raw public data were reprocessed by TCRdb itself: fastp quality trimming at Q25, MiXCR clonotype calling, in-frame beta chains only. Rows matching on CDR3 protein sequence are summarized as one entry with the most common DNA and genes. The V and J calls shown here were made by TCRdb, not taken from the authors' results. The sample includes some 160,000 distinct CDR3 sequences, with around 40% observed a single time. Around 5% of the sample belongs to the ten largest clones.

Comments on this clonotype: Its binding antigen is unknown. A much bigger clone sits one base away, suggesting this may be a read error.

The V and J genes are TRBV28 and TRBJ1-2; the D gene is unclear. This sequence originates from a human donor with low-grade glioma or glioblastoma, undergoing nonglioma brain surgery, or in good health (not recorded which). The sequenced material came from glioma tissue, nonneoplastic brain tissue, or PBMCs (not recorded which). CDR3 protein: CASRVPVGEGYTF. In nucleotides, the sequence is TGTGCCAGCAGAGTTCCAGTGGGAGAAGGCTACACCTTC.